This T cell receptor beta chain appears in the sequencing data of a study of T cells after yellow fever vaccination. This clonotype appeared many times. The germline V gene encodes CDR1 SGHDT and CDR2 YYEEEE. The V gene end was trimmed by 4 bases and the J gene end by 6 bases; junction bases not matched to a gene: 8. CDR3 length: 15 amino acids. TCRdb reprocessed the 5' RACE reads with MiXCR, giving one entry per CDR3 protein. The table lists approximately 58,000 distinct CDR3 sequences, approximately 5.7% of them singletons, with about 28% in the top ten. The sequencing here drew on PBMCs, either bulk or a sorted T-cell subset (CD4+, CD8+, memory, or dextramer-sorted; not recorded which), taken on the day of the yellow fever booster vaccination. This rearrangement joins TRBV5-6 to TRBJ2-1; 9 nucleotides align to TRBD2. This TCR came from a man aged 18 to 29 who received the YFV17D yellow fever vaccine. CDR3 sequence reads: CASSAAGGAANEQFF. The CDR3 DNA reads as TGTGCCAGCAGCGCGGCGGGGGGGGCCGCCAATGAGCAGTTCTTC. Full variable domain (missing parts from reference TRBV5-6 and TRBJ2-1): DAGVTQSPTHLIKTRGQQVTLRCSPKSGHDTVSWYQQALGQGPQFIFQYYEEEERQRGNFPDRFSGHQFPNYSSELNVNALLLGDSALYLCASSAAGGAANEQFFGPGTRLTVL.